One and the same sample provided the 21 T cell receptor beta chains below, sequenced in a study of T cell repertoires in cytomegalovirus infection. In TCRdb, the reads were re-called with MiXCR into one record per CDR3 protein. The sample carries about 920,000 distinct CDR3 sequences, approximately 30% recorded once. The antigens these receptors bind are not known. The material was cultured CD8+ T cells from PBMCs, obtained from culture after CMV antigen stimulation. These TCRs come from a human donor in good health (CMV status not recorded). Some clones in this sample may be carry-over from other donors' samples.

The chain uses TRBV19 and TRBJ1-5; TRBD1 matches 8 bases. The germline gives CDR1 LNHDA, CDR2 SQIVND (reference sequence). The CDR3 is made up of 16 amino acids. Trimming cost V 2 bases and J 5 bases; bases outside gene matches: 8. As DNA, the CDR3 is TGTGCCAGTAGTATACCACAGGGGGGTTGGGATCAGCCCCAGCATTTT. Its protein product is CASSIPQGGWDQPQHF.

This clonotype was seen more than once but under ten times. The chain uses TRBV6-6 and TRBJ1-2; D is unresolved. V lost 0 bases and J lost 4, with 18 bases in between. Germline loops: CDR1 MNHNY, CDR2 SVGAGI (reference sequence). The CDR3 is 17 residues long. CDR3 coding DNA: TGTGCCAGCAGTTACTCCATCCGGAACCACCTTGGCTATGGCTACACCTTC. It specifies CASSYSIRNHLGYGYTF.

This clonotype was found a few times. The chain recombines TRBV7-9 with TRBJ2-1, with D perhaps being TRBD1 or TRBD2 (5 bases each). From germline, CDR1 is SEHNR and CDR2 FQNEAQ (reference sequence). The CDR3 is made up of 19 amino acids. V was clipped by 1 base and J by 5 bases, with 24 bases between them. CDR3 in DNA: TGTGCCAGCAGCTTAGTGGCTCGGTTTTGGGGGAAAGGGGACAATGAGCAGTTCTTC. This encodes CASSLVARFWGKGDNEQFF.

The chain is built from TRBV19 and TRBJ2-5; D uncertain. CDR3 length: 15 amino acids. CDR1 LNHDA and CDR2 SQIVND come from the germline V gene (reference sequence). Trimming cost V 3 bases and J 4 bases, with 15 bases left between them. The CDR3: CASSIWPAPRETQYF. For the CDR3, the DNA is TGTGCCAGTAGTATTTGGCCAGCCCCCAGAGAGACCCAGTACTTC.

This clonotype was counted between two and nine times. V gene TRBV4-1 combines with J gene TRBJ1-5; D is uncertain. The germline CDR1 and CDR2 sequences are MGHRA and YSYEKL. The CDR3 is 15 amino acids. Trimming removed 2 bases at V and 4 bases at J, with 12 bases between. The CDR3 region is CASSQQKTGNQPQHF. CDR3 DNA sequence: TGCGCCAGCAGCCAACAGAAAACGGGAAATCAGCCCCAGCATTTT.

The V gene is TRBV7-9, the J gene TRBJ2-6, with a tentative D call TRBD1 (5 bases). The V end was cut by 3 bases, the J end by 4 bases, with 13 bases between. This CDR3 comprises 16 residues. CDR1 is SEHNR and CDR2 is FQNEAQ in the germline V gene (reference sequence). The chain's CDR3 is CASSLQLRTGANVLTF. The CDR3 coding sequence is TGTGCCAGCAGCTTGCAACTTAGGACAGGGGCCAACGTCCTGACTTTC.

This clonotype appeared a few times. This rearrangement joins TRBV7-9 to TRBJ2-1; D is ambiguous. The V gene's germline CDR1 is SEHNR and CDR2 FQNEAQ (reference sequence). Between the trimmed V and J ends, which lost 5 bases and 6 bases, there was a span of 8 bases. The CDR3 spans 12 residues. The CDR3 region is CASSPTVNEQFF. CDR3 nucleotide sequence: TGTGCCAGCAGCCCCACTGTCAATGAGCAGTTCTTC.

The genes are TRBV27 and TRBJ2-3; maybe TRBD2 (6 bases). There are 15 residues in the CDR3. The V end was cut by 7 bases, the J end by 2 bases, with 16 bases between. Germline V gene data show CDR1 as MNHEY and CDR2 as SMNVEV (reference sequence). The CDR3, as DNA: TGTGCCAGCATCGGGGGAGACTATATCACAGATACGCAGTATTTT. This codes for CASIGGDYITDTQYF.

This clonotype was observed a few times. The chain employs TRBV7-9 and TRBJ2-5; D might be TRBD2 (6 bases). In germline, CDR1 is SEHNR, CDR2 FQNEAQ (reference sequence). CDR3 length equals 15 residues. V gave up 6 bases and J gave up 5 bases, with 19 bases separating them. CDR3 protein: CASRPLGGTRETQYF. DNA for the CDR3: TGTGCCAGCAGACCTTTGGGGGGAACGCGGGAGACCCAGTACTTC. The full variable domain, in which reference TRBV7-9 and TRBJ2-5 provide the parts outside the CDR3, is DTGVSQNPRHKITKRGQNVTFRCDPISEHNRLYWYRQTLGQGPEFLTYFQNEAQLEKSRLLSDRFSAERPKGSFSTLEIQRTEQGDSAMYLCASRPLGGTRETQYFGPGTRLLVL.

This clonotype was seen a handful of times. CDR3 residues: CASGFQLQGEGRPNYGYTF. CDR3 in DNA: TGTGCTAGTGGTTTCCAATTACAGGGAGAGGGGCGGCCTAACTATGGCTACACCTTC. The chain uses TRBV12-5 and TRBJ1-2, with D perhaps matching TRBD1 (6 bases). The V gene's germline CDR1 is LGHNT and CDR2 FRNRAP. Trimming stripped 3 bases from V and 0 bases from J, with 23 bases between. The length of the CDR3 is 19 residues.

This sequence joins TRBV6-1 and TRBJ1-5; 8 bases map to TRBD1. V shed 7 bases and J 7 bases; nucleotides not matched to a gene: 9. There are 14 residues in the CDR3. Looked up from germline, CDR1 is MNHNS and CDR2 is SASEGT. DNA for the CDR3: TGTGCCAGCAATCCAGGGGGCGCGGGCCAGCCCCAGCATTTT. Amino acid sequence: CASNPGGAGQPQHF.

V usage is TRBV6-4 and J usage is TRBJ2-7; 8 bases map to TRBD1. V dropped 6 bases and J dropped 5; count of bases not matched to a gene: 9. The V gene's germline CDR1 is MRHNA and CDR2 SNTAGT. The CDR3 spans 14 residues. CDR3 coding DNA: TGTGCCAGCAGAATGACAGGGGAGGTCGACGAGCAGTACTTC. This sequence encodes CASRMTGEVDEQYF.

This clonotype has just a few counts. This sequence joins TRBV20-1 and TRBJ2-7; perhaps TRBD2 as D (7 bases). Germline lookup yields CDR1 DFQATT and CDR2 SNEGSKA (reference sequence). V was shortened by 1 base and J by 3 bases, with 25 bases between the two germline ends. This CDR3 contains 18 residues. The CDR3 region has the DNA TGCAGTGCTAGAGTATTCGAGGGGGGGACCCTAAGGGGCTACGAGCAGTACGTC. It codes for CSARVFEGGTLRGYEQYV.

The rearrangement joins TRBV6-1 to TRBJ2-3; D gene uncertain. CDR1 and CDR2 from the germline V gene are MNHNS and SASEGT. CDR3 size: 17 residues. The ends were cut back, 3 bases at V and 2 bases at J, with 18 bases in the middle. The CDR3 loop is CASSDLWNGPPTDTQYF. CDR3 DNA sequence: TGTGCCAGCAGTGATCTCTGGAACGGGCCCCCCACAGATACGCAGTATTTT.

This clonotype was seen many times. The CDR3 nucleotides are TGTGCCAGCAGCTCCGACAGGACCTACGAGCAGTACTTC. Residues: CASSSDRTYEQYF. This chain uses TRBV7-9 with TRBJ2-7; D might be TRBD1 (6 bases). The CDR3 runs 13 residues. Trimming shortened V by 4 bases and J by 2 bases, and 9 bases separated the two germline ends. Per the germline V gene, CDR1 is SEHNR and CDR2 is FQNEAQ (reference sequence).

This chain connects TRBV2 to TRBJ1-1, with 11 bases lining up with TRBD1. The CDR3 totals 14 residues. CDR1 and CDR2 from the germline V gene are SNHLY and FYNNEI. With 10 bases clipped from V and 7 bases from J, the junction kept 11 bases outside the gene matches. CDR3 loop: CATEDRGQGGEAFF. The CDR3 region has the DNA TGTGCCACAGAGGACAGGGGGCAGGGTGGTGAAGCTTTCTTT.

The sample holds a few counts of this clonotype. The gene calls are TRBV6-1 and TRBJ2-3; perhaps TRBD1 as D (6 bases). The CDR3 covers 17 residues. The germline V gene encodes CDR1 MNHNS and CDR2 SASEGT. With 2 bases removed from V and 1 base from J, the gap between germline ends came to 16 bases. The DNA of the CDR3 is TGTGCCAGCAGTGAATTTCGTCAGGGGATGGGCACAGATACGCAGTATTTT. Its translation is CASSEFRQGMGTDTQYF.

The chain combines TRBV6-6 with TRBJ1-4, with 7 bases aligning to TRBD1. J was trimmed by 7 bases and V by 7 bases; bases with no gene match: 9. The CDR3 contains 14 residues. Germline V gives CDR1 MNHNY, CDR2 SVGAGI (reference sequence). CDR3 sequence: CASTLTGSGEKLFF. The CDR3 DNA reads as TGTGCCAGCACCTTGACAGGGTCGGGTGAAAAACTGTTTTTT.

The chain links TRBV7-8 to TRBJ1-5; 9 bases line up with TRBD1. This CDR3 is built from 15 residues. Germline assignment: CDR1 SGHVS and CDR2 FQNEAQ. J lost 7 bases, V lost 2 bases, and 6 bases had no gene match. For the CDR3, the DNA is TGTGCCAGCAGCTTATATCGGGACAGGGCGCAGCCCCAGCATTTT. Amino acids: CASSLYRDRAQPQHF.

This clonotype was observed once. The chain is built from TRBV29-1 and TRBJ1-1, with D possibly matching TRBD1 (5 bases). V was cut by 0 bases and J by 7 bases, with 21 bases left in between. From germline, CDR1 is SQVTM and CDR2 ANQGSEA. The CDR3 totals 16 residues. In nucleotides, the CDR3 is TGCAGCGTTGAAGATATGAATGGACACTCAAGGCTTGAAGCTTTCTTT. Its translation is CSVEDMNGHSRLEAFF. The complete variable domain, with remaining parts taken from reference TRBV29-1 and TRBJ1-1, reads SAVISQKPSRDICQRGTSLTIQCQVDSQVTMMFWYRQQPGQSLTLIATANQGSEATYESGFVIDKFPISRPNLTFSTLTVSNMSPEDSSIYLCSVEDMNGHSRLEAFFGQGTRLTVV.

In this sample, this clonotype turned up many times. This chain links TRBV11-3 with TRBJ2-2, with 9 nucleotides matching TRBD1. The germline gives CDR1 SGHNT, CDR2 YENEEA. The CDR3 has 17 residues. V was pared by 4 bases and J by 4 bases, with 10 bases of the junction left unmatched. CDR3 sequence: CASSSRDRVVGTGELFF. The CDR3 DNA sequence: TGTGCCAGCAGCTCCCGGGACAGGGTAGTGGGCACCGGGGAGCTGTTTTTT. The full variable domain, with the rest looked up from reference TRBV11-3 and TRBJ2-2, is EAGVVQSPRYKIIEKKQPVAFWCNPISGHNTLYWYLQNLGQGPELLIRYENEEAVDDSQLPKDRFSAERLKGVDSTLKIQPAELGDSAVYLCASSSRDRVVGTGELFFGEGSRLTVL.